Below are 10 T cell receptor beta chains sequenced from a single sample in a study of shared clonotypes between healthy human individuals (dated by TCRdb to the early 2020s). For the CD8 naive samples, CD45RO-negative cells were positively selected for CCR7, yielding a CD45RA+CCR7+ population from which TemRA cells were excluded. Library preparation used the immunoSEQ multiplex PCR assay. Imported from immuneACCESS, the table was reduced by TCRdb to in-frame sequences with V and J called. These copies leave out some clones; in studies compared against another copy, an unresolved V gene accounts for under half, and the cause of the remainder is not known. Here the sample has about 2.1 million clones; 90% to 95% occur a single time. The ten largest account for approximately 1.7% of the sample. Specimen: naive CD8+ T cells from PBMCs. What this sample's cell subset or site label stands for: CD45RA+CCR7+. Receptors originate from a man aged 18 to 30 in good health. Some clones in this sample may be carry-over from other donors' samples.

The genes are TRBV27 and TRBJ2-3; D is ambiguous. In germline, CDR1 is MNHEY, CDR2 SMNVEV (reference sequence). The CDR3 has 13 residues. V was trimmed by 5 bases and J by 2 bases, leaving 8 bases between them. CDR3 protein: CASSSSTTDTQYF. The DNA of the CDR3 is TGTGCCAGCAGTAGTAGTACCACAGATACGCAGTATTTT.

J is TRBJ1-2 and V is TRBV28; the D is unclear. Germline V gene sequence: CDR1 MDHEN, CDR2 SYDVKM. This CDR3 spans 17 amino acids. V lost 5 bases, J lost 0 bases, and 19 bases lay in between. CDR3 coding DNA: TGTGCCAGCAGTCCCACGGAAAGGGAGATTACTAACTATGGCTACACCTTC. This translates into CASSPTEREITNYGYTF.

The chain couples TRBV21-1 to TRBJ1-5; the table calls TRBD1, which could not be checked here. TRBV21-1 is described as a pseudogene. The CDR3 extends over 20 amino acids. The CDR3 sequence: CASSKRSGTGGRICNQPQHF. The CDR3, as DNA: TGTGCCAGCAGCAAACGATCCGGGACAGGGGGTCGAATCTGCAATCAGCCCCAGCATTTT.

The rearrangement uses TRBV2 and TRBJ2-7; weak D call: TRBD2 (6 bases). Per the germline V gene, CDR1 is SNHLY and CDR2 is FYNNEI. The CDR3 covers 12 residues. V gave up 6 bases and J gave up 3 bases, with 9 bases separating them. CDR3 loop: CASRGTDYEQYF. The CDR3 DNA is TGTGCCAGCAGGGGGACTGACTACGAGCAGTACTTC.

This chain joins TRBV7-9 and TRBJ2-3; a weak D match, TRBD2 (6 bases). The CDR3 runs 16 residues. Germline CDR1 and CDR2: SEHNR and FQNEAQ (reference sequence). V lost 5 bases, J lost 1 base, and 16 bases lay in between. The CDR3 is CASSAGTSLGTDTQYF. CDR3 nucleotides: TGTGCCAGCAGCGCGGGGACTTCCTTGGGCACAGATACGCAGTATTTT.

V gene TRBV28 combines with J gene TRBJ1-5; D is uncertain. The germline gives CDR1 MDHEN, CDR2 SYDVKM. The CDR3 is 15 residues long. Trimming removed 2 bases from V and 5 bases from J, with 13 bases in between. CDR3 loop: CASSLLWSQYQPQHF. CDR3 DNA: TGTGCCAGCAGTTTACTATGGAGTCAATATCAGCCCCAGCATTTT. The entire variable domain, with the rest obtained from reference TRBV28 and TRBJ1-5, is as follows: DVKVTQSSRYLVKRTGEKVFLECVQDMDHENMFWYRQDPGLGLRLIYFSYDVKMKEKGDIPEGYSVSREKKERFSLILESASTNQTSMYLCASSLLWSQYQPQHFGDGTRLSIL.

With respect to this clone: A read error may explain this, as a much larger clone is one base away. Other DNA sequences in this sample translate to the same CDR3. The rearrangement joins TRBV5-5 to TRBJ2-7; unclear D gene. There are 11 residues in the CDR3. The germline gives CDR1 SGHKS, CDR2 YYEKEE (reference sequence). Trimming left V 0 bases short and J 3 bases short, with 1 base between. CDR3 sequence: CASSLGYEQYF. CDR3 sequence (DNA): TGTGCCAGCAGCTTGGGCTACGAGCAGTACTTC. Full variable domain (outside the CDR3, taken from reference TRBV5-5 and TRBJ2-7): DAGVTQSPTHLIKTRGQQVTLRCSPISGHKSVSWYQQVLGQGPQFIFQYYEKEERGRGNFPDRFSARQFPNYSSELNVNALLLGDSALYLCASSLGYEQYFGPGTRLTVT.

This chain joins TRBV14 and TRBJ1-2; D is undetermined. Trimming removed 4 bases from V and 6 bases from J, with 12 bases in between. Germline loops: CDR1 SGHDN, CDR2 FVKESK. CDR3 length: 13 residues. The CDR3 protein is CASSPSRDDGYTF. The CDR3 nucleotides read TGTGCCAGCAGCCCAAGTAGGGATGATGGCTACACCTTC.

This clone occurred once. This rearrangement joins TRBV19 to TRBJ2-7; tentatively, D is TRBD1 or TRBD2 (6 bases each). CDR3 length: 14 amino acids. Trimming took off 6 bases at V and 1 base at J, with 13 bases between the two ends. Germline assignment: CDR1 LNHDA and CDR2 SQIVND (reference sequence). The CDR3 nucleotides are TGTGCCAGTAGCCCCGAAGGGGGGTCCTACGAGCAGTACTTC. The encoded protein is CASSPEGGSYEQYF.

CDR3 protein: CASSLFRGGSYNEQFF. In DNA, the CDR3 is TGTGCCAGCAGTTTATTCCGCGGGGGATCCTACAATGAGCAGTTCTTC. This sequence joins TRBV27 and TRBJ2-1; 7 bases line up with TRBD2. Germline CDR1 MNHEY, CDR2 SMNVEV (reference sequence). This CDR3 is 16 amino acids long. The V segment lost 1 base and the J segment 1 base; nucleotides outside the gene matches: 4.